This TCR beta chain is from a study of T cells in Graves' hyperthyroidism and ophthalmopathy. Study results and caveats: The blood repertoire included most of the expanded thyroid clonotypes above 0.001.

What was amplified from RNA transcripts were TCR beta CDR3 regions. A set of HTBI primers served as the primers for a first-round RT-PCR of the TCR CDR3. TCRdb reprocessed the multiplex PCR reads with MiXCR, giving one entry per CDR3 protein. Of 600,000 to 700,000 distinct CDR3 sequences in the sample, roughly 15% were seen once. The germline CDR1 and CDR2 sequences are DFQATT and SNEGSKA (reference sequence). V dropped 0 bases and J dropped 6 bases, with 9 bases sitting between them. The CDR3 runs to 14 residues. On this clonotype itself: The antigen remains unidentified.

J is TRBJ1-6 and V is TRBV20-1; no definite D call. The sequenced sample was blood. The origin of this receptor is a woman aged 40 to 50 with Graves' ophthalmopathy. CDR3 in amino acids: CSAREGHFNSPLHF. The CDR3 nucleotides are TGCAGTGCTAGAGAGGGTCACTTTAATTCACCCCTCCACTTT.